The sequence of this T cell receptor (beta chain) was determined in a study of human T cells and chemical hapten exposure. Study results and limitations: Expanded TCRs clustered into significantly more large CDR3 similarity groups than controls, the analysis revealed.

This CDR3 spans 13 amino acids. CDR1 is SGHNT, CDR2 YYREEE, per germline (reference sequence). Between the trimmed V and J ends, which lost 4 bases and 3 bases, there was a span of 8 bases. In this sample, this clonotype turned up many times. Its target is not known. Individual cDNA molecules (in the library) carried attached unique molecular identifiers. TCRdb fed the RACE reads into MiXCR, producing one record per CDR3 protein. The data hold approximately 110,000 distinct CDR3 sequences, with roughly 11% observed a single time. The time point: patch test 1, 2 weeks after DPC sensitization. Sample treatment: therapeutic diphenylcyclopropenone sensitization with weekly scalp DPC.

This receptor was taken from a woman between 40 and 55 years old with alopecia areata. Some clones in this sample may be carry-over from other donors' samples. The chain employs TRBV5-4 and TRBJ2-1; D not certain. The material was whole blood, obtained in connection with sensitization to the hapten diphenylcyclopropenone (DPC). In DNA form, the CDR3 reads TGTGCCAGCAGCCGCAAAGGCTACAATGAGCAGTTCTTC. Its protein product is CASSRKGYNEQFF.